Each of the 8 T cell receptor beta chains below was sequenced from the same sample in a study of shared clonotypes between healthy human individuals. Here immunoSEQ multiplex PCR was the method, and the copy in TCRdb shows in-frame clones only, minus some. The sample records 800,000 to 1,200,000 clones, about 80% being singletons. The sequenced sample consisted of memory CD4+ T cells from PBMCs. Stated subset: CD45RA-negative fraction. These receptors were obtained from a man between 18 and 29 years old in good health. Some clones in this sample may be carry-over from other donors' samples.

The genes are TRBV28 and TRBJ1-4, with D unresolved. Trimming left V 5 bases short and J 4 bases short, with 11 bases between. CDR3 length: 14 residues. Germline lookup yields CDR1 MDHEN and CDR2 SYDVKM. The CDR3 region is CASSRPRGNEKLFF. Written as DNA, the CDR3 is TGTGCCAGCAGTCGCCCCCGAGGTAATGAAAAACTGTTTTTT.

The chain recombines TRBV28 with TRBJ1-2, with D hard to call. The CDR3 totals 17 residues. V was shortened by 4 bases and J by 4 bases, with 22 bases between the two germline ends. Germline V gene sequence: CDR1 MDHEN, CDR2 SYDVKM. CDR3 in amino acids: CASSSSAGYLSLYGYTF. The CDR3 region has the DNA TGTGCCAGCAGTTCCTCAGCCGGGTACCTCTCCCTCTATGGCTACACCTTC.

V and J are TRBV18 and TRBJ1-2; 11 bases align to TRBD1. CDR3 length: 14 residues. Trimming cost V 3 bases and J 7 bases; bases outside gene matches: 4. Germline loops: CDR1 KGHSH, CDR2 LQKENI. CDR3 protein: CASSPGQGASGYTF. The CDR3 DNA sequence: TGTGCCAGCTCACCCGGACAGGGGGCTTCTGGCTACACCTTC.

This clone was found once. The rearrangement joins TRBV28 to TRBJ2-7, with TRBD1 as a possible D gene (7 bases). CDR3 size: 17 residues. The germline V and J ends were trimmed by 1 base and 2 bases, with 18 bases remaining between them. The germline V gene encodes CDR1 MDHEN and CDR2 SYDVKM. DNA of the CDR3: TGTGCCAGCAGTTTATTCGGGAGACAGGGCGCGACCTACGAGCAGTACTTC. Its protein is CASSLFGRQGATYEQYF.

This clone was observed a handful of times. This sequence joins TRBV27 and TRBJ1-4; 7 bases line up with TRBD1. The germline V gene has CDR1 MNHEY and CDR2 SMNVEV (reference sequence). Trimming cost V 6 bases and J 7 bases; bases outside gene matches: 11. The CDR3 spans 15 residues. The DNA for the CDR3 is TGTGCCAGCAGAAAGAGGGGGCCTGCAGTTGAAAAACTGTTTTTT. Its protein product is CASRKRGPAVEKLFF.

The chain links TRBV6-4 to TRBJ2-3, with unresolved D. The CDR3 contains 15 residues. Germline V gene sequence: CDR1 MRHNA, CDR2 SNTAGT. V dropped 0 bases and J dropped 6 bases, with 13 bases sitting between them. The chain's CDR3 is CASSDSWGLGDTQYF. CDR3 in DNA: TGTGCCAGCAGTGACTCATGGGGTCTCGGGGATACGCAGTATTTT.

This chain joins TRBV19 and TRBJ2-1, with unresolved D. The V end lost 6 bases, the J end lost 10 bases, and 16 bases lay between the germline ends. Germline V gene lookup returns CDR1 LNHDA and CDR2 SQIVND (reference sequence). The CDR3 contains 13 residues. In DNA, the CDR3 is TGTGCCAGTAGCATTGTTCTCGGAACAGAGCAGTTCTTC. Protein product: CASSIVLGTEQFF.

The chain combines TRBV5-6 with TRBJ1-2, with D possibly matching TRBD1 (6 bases). Germline values: CDR1 SGHDT, CDR2 YYEEEE. Trimming removed 0 bases at V and 4 bases at J, with 10 bases between. This CDR3 spans 14 amino acids. The CDR3 region has the DNA TGTGCCAGCAGCTTGGAATCACAGGGCTATGGCTACACCTTC. Encoded protein: CASSLESQGYGYTF.